These 23 T cell receptor beta chains were sequenced from one sample in a study of cytomegalovirus exposure and HLA in healthy donors listed by TCRdb under 2017. Library preparation used the immunoSEQ multiplex PCR assay. TCRdb took over this immuneACCESS table, retaining in-frame rearrangements with V and J assigned. Such tables are incomplete; in checked studies, under half of the missing clones stem from an unresolved V gene, and the remainder is unexplained. This sample holds 200,000 or so clones; roughly 88% were observed only once. Roughly 13% of the sample belongs to the ten largest clones. Sequenced material: PBMCs. The receptors were sampled from a woman aged 25 to 39 in good health and CMV-seropositive.

This chain uses TRBV5-1 with TRBJ2-7; 12 bases map to TRBD1. The CDR3 is made up of 18 amino acids. V lost 2 bases and J lost 4; bases outside the gene matches: 13. The V gene's germline CDR1 is SGHRS and CDR2 YFSETQ. CDR3 in amino acids: CASSFPGQGAKSLYEQYF. CDR3 nucleotides: TGCGCCAGCAGCTTCCCGGGACAGGGGGCGAAGTCTTTGTACGAGCAGTACTTC.

The J gene is TRBJ1-5, the V gene TRBV2; D not certain. Germline V gene data show CDR1 as SNHLY and CDR2 as FYNNEI. This CDR3 has 14 residues. Between the trimmed V and J ends, which lost 6 bases and 5 bases, there was a span of 14 bases. CDR3 protein: CASRGPGRYQPQHF. CDR3 bases: TGTGCCAGCAGGGGCCCGGGGAGATATCAGCCCCAGCATTTT.

This clone was observed a single time. The V gene is TRBV6-6, the J gene TRBJ2-7; 10 nucleotides match TRBD1. V shed 8 bases and J 2 bases; nucleotides not matched to a gene: 9. Germline-derived CDR1 and CDR2 are MNHNY and SVGAGI (reference sequence). The CDR3 runs to 15 residues. The CDR3 loop reads CASRPSTGGTYEQYF. The CDR3, as DNA: TGTGCCAGCCGCCCGTCGACAGGGGGCACCTACGAGCAGTACTTC.

The rearrangement joins TRBV4-2 to TRBJ1-2; D is possibly TRBD1 (6 bases). V lost 4 bases to trimming and J lost 8 bases, with 17 bases between them. The CDR3 is made up of 14 amino acids. Germline-derived CDR1 and CDR2 are LGHNA and YNFKEQ. CDR3 coding DNA: TGTGCCAGCAGCCGGTCTGGGGGGGCCAAAGGCTACACCTTC. This gives the protein CASSRSGGAKGYTF.

The sample holds a few counts of this clone. This sequence joins TRBV27 and TRBJ2-2; 8 bases fit TRBD1. The CDR3 has 15 residues. Germline values: CDR1 MNHEY, CDR2 SMNVEV (reference sequence). V lost 6 bases, J lost 1 base, and 4 bases stayed unmatched. The CDR3, as DNA: TGTGCCAGCAGGGCAGGGACAGGGAACACCGGGGAGCTGTTTTTT. Translating gives CASRAGTGNTGELFF.

The chain couples TRBV9 to TRBJ2-7; D is ambiguous. This CDR3 contains 15 residues. Looked up from germline, CDR1 is SGDLS and CDR2 is YYNGEE. With 3 bases removed from V and 2 bases from J, the gap between germline ends came to 15 bases. Written as DNA, the CDR3 is TGTGCCAGCAGCGCTCAAAATGGGCCAACCTACGAGCAGTACTTC. Translating gives CASSAQNGPTYEQYF.

The rearrangement joins TRBV27 to TRBJ2-6; D remains ambiguous. Trimming took 4 bases from V and 4 from J, leaving 8 bases between them. Germline V lookup: CDR1 MNHEY, CDR2 SMNVEV (reference sequence). The CDR3 has 14 residues. The CDR3 here is CASSYTAGANVLTF. The CDR3, as DNA: TGTGCCAGCAGTTACACAGCCGGGGCCAACGTCCTGACTTTC.

The genes are TRBV15 and TRBJ2-1; the match to TRBD2 covers 8 bases. The junction had 2 bases not matched to a gene; V was cut back by 2 bases and J by 2 bases. Germline values: CDR1 LNHNV, CDR2 YYDKDF (reference sequence). This CDR3 contains 15 residues. CDR3 protein: CATSRLAGAYNEQFF. The CDR3 DNA follows: TGTGCCACCAGCAGACTAGCGGGTGCCTACAATGAGCAGTTCTTC.

Here the CDR3 reads CASSMTGGIETQYF. In DNA, the CDR3 is TGTGCCAGTAGTATGACAGGGGGCATCGAGACCCAGTACTTC. J is TRBJ2-5 and V is TRBV19; 10 bases are shared with TRBD1. The length of the CDR3 is 14 residues. The V segment lost 3 bases and the J segment 5 bases; nucleotides outside the gene matches: 3. Per the germline V gene, CDR1 is LNHDA and CDR2 is SQIVND (reference sequence). The whole variable domain, remainder taken from reference TRBV19 and TRBJ2-5, is DGGITQSPKYLFRKEGQNVTLSCEQNLNHDAMYWYRQDPGQGLRLIYYSQIVNDFQKGDIAEGYSVSREKKESFPLTVTSAQKNPTAFYLCASSMTGGIETQYFGPGTRLLVL.

The chain carries TRBV5-8 and TRBJ2-7; tentative D call: TRBD2 (6 bases). V was cut by 2 bases and J by 6 bases, with 9 bases left in between. CDR3 length: 12 residues. Germline V gene lookup returns CDR1 SGHTS and CDR2 YDEGEE. The CDR3 protein is CASSFVGGEQYF. Written as DNA, the CDR3 is TGTGCCAGCAGCTTTGTGGGGGGCGAGCAGTACTTC.

The chain has TRBV25-1 and TRBJ1-2, with 7 positions matching TRBD1. This CDR3 has 15 residues. Germline V gene lookup returns CDR1 MGHDK and CDR2 SYGVNS. V was clipped by 4 bases and J by 5 bases; unmatched bases: 10. CDR3 bases: TGTGCCAGCAGTGTACTCGTACAGGGGACTTATGGCTACACCTTC. It codes for CASSVLVQGTYGYTF.

This clone appeared once. The chain is built from TRBV28 and TRBJ1-1, with unresolved D. The CDR3 covers 14 residues. Germline V gives CDR1 MDHEN, CDR2 SYDVKM. V lost 6 bases, J lost 2 bases, and 13 bases lay in between. The CDR3 protein is CASSRVLVNTEAFF. In DNA form, the CDR3 reads TGTGCCAGCAGCCGAGTCTTGGTCAACACTGAAGCTTTCTTT. Filled out from reference TRBV28 and TRBJ1-1, the complete variable domain reads DVKVTQSSRYLVKRTGEKVFLECVQDMDHENMFWYRQDPGLGLRLIYFSYDVKMKEKGDIPEGYSVSREKKERFSLILESASTNQTSMYLCASSRVLVNTEAFFGQGTRLTVV.

The CDR3 region has the DNA TGTGCCAGCAGCTCCGGGACTAGCTGGGGCGAGCAGTACTTC. This codes for CASSSGTSWGEQYF. The chain combines TRBV2 with TRBJ2-7, with 9 bases matching TRBD2. Germline lookup yields CDR1 SNHLY and CDR2 FYNNEI. This CDR3 is 14 amino acids long. The V segment lost 6 bases and the J segment 6 bases; nucleotides outside the gene matches: 9.

The chain carries TRBV27 and TRBJ2-7; 9 bases agree with TRBD2. CDR1 is MNHEY, CDR2 SMNVEV, per germline (reference sequence). The J segment lost 2 bases and the V segment lost 6 bases, leaving 11 bases of the junction unmatched. CDR3 length: 16 amino acids. CDR3 residues: CASRAAGGPTTYEQYF. CDR3 nucleotides: TGTGCCAGCAGGGCAGCGGGAGGACCTACGACCTACGAGCAGTACTTC.

The sample holds one count of this clone. In nucleotides, the CDR3 is TGTGCCAGCAGTGCCACAGGGTCTGGAAACACCATATATTTT. This encodes CASSATGSGNTIYF. The chain is built from TRBV25-1 and TRBJ1-3; D might be TRBD1 (6 bases). Per the germline V gene, CDR1 is MGHDK and CDR2 is SYGVNS. This CDR3 has 14 residues. Between the trimmed V and J ends, which lost 4 bases and 1 base, there was a span of 8 bases.

V gene TRBV29-1 combines with J gene TRBJ2-5; no firm D call. V dropped 4 bases and J dropped 5 bases, with 5 bases sitting between them. The CDR3 has 10 residues. CDR1 is SQVTM and CDR2 is ANQGSEA in the germline V gene. The CDR3 DNA follows: TGCAGCGTTGTCGGTGAGACCCAGTACTTC. It specifies CSVVGETQYF.

For this clone: One end of the junction fails to match germline, which may point to a read error. This chain uses TRBV4-1 with TRBJ1-2; D is uncertain. In germline, CDR1 is MGHRA, CDR2 YSYEKL. The CDR3 is 18 residues long. The CDR3 reads CASSEDLRSSTVNYGYTF. The CDR3, as DNA: TGCGCCAGCAGCGAAGACCTTCGGTCAAGTACCGTCAACTATGGCTACACCTTC.

The gene calls are TRBV6-1 and TRBJ1-1, with 8 bases that match TRBD1. Trimming at V came to 3 bases and at J to 5 bases, leaving 5 bases not matched to a gene. Germline lookup yields CDR1 MNHNS and CDR2 SASEGT. This CDR3 is built from 14 residues. CDR3 bases: TGTGCCAGCAGTGAGGTGGACAGGGTAACTGAAGCTTTCTTT. This encodes CASSEVDRVTEAFF.

In its sample, this clone was seen a few times. The chain combines TRBV5-1 with TRBJ2-7, with D perhaps matching TRBD1 (5 bases). CDR1 is SGHRS and CDR2 is YFSETQ in the germline V gene. The V end lost 0 bases, the J end lost 4 bases, and 5 bases lay between the germline ends. This CDR3 spans 12 amino acids. As DNA, the CDR3 is TGCGCCAGCAGCTTGGGACAGTACGAGCAGTACTTC. This translates into CASSLGQYEQYF.

This sequence joins TRBV7-2 and TRBJ2-7; 7 bases align to TRBD1. This CDR3 region has 15 residues. V was pared by 5 bases and J by 0 bases, with 7 bases of the junction left unmatched. Germline V lookup: CDR1 SGHTA, CDR2 FQGNSA. The CDR3 region is CASSPRQGSSYEQYF. The CDR3, as DNA: TGTGCCAGCAGCCCCCGACAGGGAAGCTCCTACGAGCAGTACTTC.

The table lists this clone with a few counts. The rearrangement uses TRBV5-1 and TRBJ1-2; tentatively, D is TRBD1 (5 bases). The germline V gene has CDR1 SGHRS and CDR2 YFSETQ. This CDR3 has 12 residues. Deletions cut 0 bases from V and 9 bases from J, with 9 bases between. The CDR3 protein is CASSLGQSSYTF. CDR3 nucleotides: TGCGCCAGCAGCTTGGGACAGTCCAGCTACACCTTC.

This chain joins TRBV5-1 and TRBJ1-2; the D gene is possibly TRBD1 (5 bases). Trimming cost V 3 bases and J 7 bases, with 13 bases left between them. This CDR3 has 13 amino acids. The germline V gene encodes CDR1 SGHRS and CDR2 YFSETQ. The CDR3 is CASSSGAGPGYTF. CDR3 nucleotide sequence: TGCGCCAGCAGCTCTGGCGCAGGGCCTGGCTACACCTTC.

In this sample, this clone turned up a few times. The chain recombines TRBV5-5 with TRBJ1-5; D is unresolved. In germline, CDR1 is SGHKS, CDR2 YYEKEE (reference sequence). Trimming took off 2 bases at V and 6 bases at J, with 9 bases between the two ends. CDR3 length: 13 amino acids. The chain's CDR3 is CASSLFSGQPQHF. The CDR3 DNA follows: TGTGCCAGCAGCTTATTTAGTGGTCAGCCCCAGCATTTT. The full variable domain, rest sourced from reference TRBV5-5 and TRBJ1-5, is DAGVTQSPTHLIKTRGQQVTLRCSPISGHKSVSWYQQVLGQGPQFIFQYYEKEERGRGNFPDRFSARQFPNYSSELNVNALLLGDSALYLCASSLFSGQPQHFGDGTRLSIL.